The TCR beta chain under discussion was sequenced for a study of shared clonotypes between healthy human individuals. Whole-study context: Researchers drew samples from two women and a few men aged 18 to 49. Study-level results: With four donors compared, 4.5% to 6.5% of naive CD4 clonotypes were shared. Some clonotypes were shared by all four sorted-subset donors, while others were not shared. The non-shared ones had lower generation probabilities than the shared ones.

Splitting of CD4+ cells produced CD45RA+ naive and CD45RA-negative memory subsets. With respect to this clone: Its antigen remains unknown.

Profiling relied on immunoSEQ multiplex PCR, and the TCRdb table lists in-frame clones only, not all of them. The repertoire holds approximately 2.4 million clones, with approximately 95% as singletons. Trimming removed 6 bases at V and 7 bases at J, with 6 bases between. Per the germline V gene, CDR1 is MRHNA and CDR2 is SNTAGT. The CDR3 spans 11 residues. This chain links TRBV6-4 with TRBJ2-2; D perhaps matches TRBD1 (5 bases). Sequencing was done on a sample of naive CD4+ T cells sorted from blood. Subset defined: CD45RA+ positively selected. The TCR comes from a young man in good health. CDR3 region: CASSQGGELFF. In DNA form, the CDR3 reads TGTGCCAGCAGCCAGGGCGGGGAGCTGTTTTTT.